The sequence of this T cell receptor (beta chain) was determined in a study of cytomegalovirus exposure and HLA in healthy donors. The CDR3 runs to 15 residues. Unmatched junction bases numbered 4, after V lost 5 bases and J lost 2 bases. Germline CDR1 LGHNA, CDR2 YSLEER. The PCR was carried out with 60 Vbeta primers and 13 Jbeta primers. Libraries were prepared by immunoSEQ multiplex PCR; TCRdb keeps only in-frame clonotypes and omits some of them. The data contain approximately 160,000 clones, 65% to 85% of them singletons. As for this clone: Antigen specificity is unknown.

Study results and caveats: For presence/absence analyses, sequencing depth was assumed to be roughly uniform across donors. A likely sequencing artifact accounted for one observed cluster of highly shared sequence variants. Within an earlier analysis, most TCR beta V segments proved productive either about 90% or about 30% of the time. Most sequenced TCRs were rare (though some public TCRs occurred in many donors).

This sequence joins TRBV4-3 and TRBJ2-3; 10 nucleotides agree with TRBD2. Sequenced: PBMCs. The receptor comes from a woman between 45 and 60 years old in good health and CMV-seropositive. The CDR3 region is CASSETSGDTDTQYF. CDR3 in DNA: TGCGCCAGCAGCGAAACTAGCGGGGACACAGATACGCAGTATTTT.